These T cell receptor beta chains were read from a single sample in a study of shared clonotypes between healthy human individuals. Libraries were prepared by immunoSEQ multiplex PCR; TCRdb keeps only in-frame clonotypes and omits some of them. This table holds fewer than 1 million clones, about 96% found once. The sample comprised naive CD8+ T cells sorted from blood. Receptors originate from a man aged 25-45 years in good health. CDR3s include the opening cysteine and the closing phenylalanine or tryptophan. Fields, in order: D gene, clone size, J gene, V gene, CDR3 DNA, CDR3 protein. A D gene is named only where the DNA matches it firmly. Rows give clone size only sometimes, using once, few, many, or a class for an expanded clone.

NA | NA | TRBJ1-6 | TRBV9 | TGTGCCAGCAGCCCCTACGACAATTCACCCCTCCACTTT | CASSPYDNSPLHF
NA | NA | TRBJ2-7 | TRBV27 | TGTGCCAGCAACCCCCATGGGACCTCCTACGAGCAGTACTTC | CASNPHGTSYEQYF
TRBD2 | NA | TRBJ2-1 | TRBV4-1 | TGCGCCAGCAGCCAACTAACGGGACTACCTAGGTATGAGCAGTTCTTC | CASSQLTGLPRYEQFF
NA | NA | TRBJ1-1 | TRBV7-3 | TGTGCCAGCAGCTGGTCCGGGGGGTCGAACACTGAAGCTTTCTTT | CASSWSGGSNTEAFF
TRBD1 | NA | TRBJ2-3 | TRBV2 | TGTGCCAGCAGTGTCTTAGTAGAGAGGGGGCAACTCACAGATACGCAGTATTTT | CASSVLVERGQLTDTQYF
NA | NA | TRBJ2-7 | TRBV27 | TGTGCCAGCAGGTCGACGGGGTGGAGCTCCTACGAGCAGTACTTC | CASRSTGWSSYEQYF
NA | once | TRBJ2-5 | TRBV6-6 | TGTGCCAGCAGTTACGGGGAAGAGTACCAAGAGACCCAGTACTTC | CASSYGEEYQETQYF
NA | NA | TRBJ2-5 | TRBV14 | TGTGCCAGCAGCCCGCGGGTACAAGAGACCCAGTACTTC | CASSPRVQETQYF
TRBD1 | NA | TRBJ1-4 | TRBV7-8 | TGTGCCAGCAGCACCCGGGACAGCGAAAAACTGTTTTTT | CASSTRDSEKLFF
NA | NA | TRBJ1-5 | TRBV27 | TGTGCCAGCAGTTTAGGGGTCCAAGCAGATCAGCCCCAGCATTTT | CASSLGVQADQPQHF
NA | NA | TRBJ1-1 | TRBV7-9 | TGTGCCAGCAGCCCAATGGGGGGGTTTGGCACTGAAGCTTTCTTT | CASSPMGGFGTEAFF
NA | NA | TRBJ2-7 | TRBV21-1 | TGTGCCAGCATGGGGGGACAGGGAACCTACGAGCAGTACTTC | CASMGGQGTYEQYF
NA | NA | TRBJ2-1 | TRBV11-2 | TGTGCCAGCAGCCCCGTTTTGCCCTACAATGAGCAGTTCTTC | CASSPVLPYNEQFF